This entry is about one T cell receptor (beta chain). This clone's antigen is unknown. At one boundary the junction diverges from the germline segment, which might be a read error. Sequencing used an Illumina Genome Analyzer IIx. The public reads were reprocessed in TCRdb via fastp at Q25 and MiXCR, keeping in-frame beta chains. Each entry merges the rows of one CDR3 protein and shows their most common DNA and genes. This sample holds roughly 15,000 distinct CDR3 sequences; around 35% were observed only once. The ten biggest clones cover roughly 15% of the sample. The data were obtained in a study (dated by TCRdb to about 2013). The CDR3 starts with the cysteine, ends with the phenylalanine, and has 11 residues. Only CDR3 DNA is held: 33 bases, read in frame from base 1. Per the germline V gene (reference sequence), DFQATT is the CDR1 and SNEGSKA is the CDR2.

The rearranged segments are TRBV20-1 and TRBJ2-4, and 7 junctional nucleotides match TRBD2. Sequencing was performed on blood. The sequence came from a human donor. Here is the DNA: TGCAGTGCCGTAAAGCGGGACTTATCGCTCTTC. Translated, this is CSAVKRDLSLF.